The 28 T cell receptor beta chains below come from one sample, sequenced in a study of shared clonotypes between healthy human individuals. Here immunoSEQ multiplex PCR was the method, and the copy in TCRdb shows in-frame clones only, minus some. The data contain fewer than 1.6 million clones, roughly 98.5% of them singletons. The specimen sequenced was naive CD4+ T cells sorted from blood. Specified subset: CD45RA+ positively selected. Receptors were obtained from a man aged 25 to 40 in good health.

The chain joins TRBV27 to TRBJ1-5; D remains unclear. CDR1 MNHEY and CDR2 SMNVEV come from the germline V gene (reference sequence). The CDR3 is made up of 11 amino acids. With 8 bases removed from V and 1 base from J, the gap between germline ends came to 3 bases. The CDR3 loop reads CASGSNQPQHF. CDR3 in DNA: TGTGCCAGCGGGAGCAATCAGCCCCAGCATTTT.

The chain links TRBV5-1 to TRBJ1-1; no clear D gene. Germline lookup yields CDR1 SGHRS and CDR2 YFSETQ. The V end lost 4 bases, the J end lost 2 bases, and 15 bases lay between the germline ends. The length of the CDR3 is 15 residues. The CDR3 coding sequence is TGCGCCAGCAGCCCTGCCCGTAGGGTCAACACTGAAGCTTTCTTT. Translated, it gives CASSPARRVNTEAFF. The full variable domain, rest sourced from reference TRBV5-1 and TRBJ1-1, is KAGVTQTPRYLIKTRGQQVTLSCSPISGHRSVSWYQQTPGQGLQFLFEYFSETQRNKGNFPGRFSGRQFSNSRSEMNVSTLELGDSALYLCASSPARRVNTEAFFGQGTRLTVV.

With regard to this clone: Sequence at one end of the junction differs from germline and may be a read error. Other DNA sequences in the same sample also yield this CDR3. CDR3 amino acids: CASSVGQGSTEAFF. CDR3 DNA sequence: TGCGCCAGCAGCGTAGGACAGGGGAGCACTGAAGCTTTCTTT. V usage is TRBV7-2 and J usage is TRBJ1-1, with 9 bases aligning to TRBD1. Germline lookup yields CDR1 SGHTA and CDR2 FQGNSA. The CDR3 runs 14 residues.

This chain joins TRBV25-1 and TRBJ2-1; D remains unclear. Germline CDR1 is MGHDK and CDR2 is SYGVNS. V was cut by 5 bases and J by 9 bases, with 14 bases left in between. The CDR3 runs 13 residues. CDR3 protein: CASSIPGAGEQFF. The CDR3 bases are TGTGCCAGCAGTATTCCGGGTGCAGGTGAGCAGTTCTTC.

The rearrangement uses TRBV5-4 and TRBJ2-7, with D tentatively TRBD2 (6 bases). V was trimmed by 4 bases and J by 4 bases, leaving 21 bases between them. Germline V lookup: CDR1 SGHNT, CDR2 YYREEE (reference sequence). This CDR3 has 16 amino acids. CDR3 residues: CASSHPRERGGYEQYF. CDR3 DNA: TGTGCCAGCAGCCATCCCCGGGAGAGGGGAGGTTACGAGCAGTACTTC.

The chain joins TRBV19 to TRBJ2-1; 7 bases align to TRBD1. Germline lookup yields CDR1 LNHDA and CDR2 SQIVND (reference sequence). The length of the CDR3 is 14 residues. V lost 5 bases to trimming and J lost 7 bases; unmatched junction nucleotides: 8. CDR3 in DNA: TGTGCCAGTAGTCTCCGGACAGGAAATAATGAGCAGTTCTTC. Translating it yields CASSLRTGNNEQFF. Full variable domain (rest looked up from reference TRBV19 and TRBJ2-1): DGGITQSPKYLFRKEGQNVTLSCEQNLNHDAMYWYRQDPGQGLRLIYYSQIVNDFQKGDIAEGYSVSREKKESFPLTVTSAQKNPTAFYLCASSLRTGNNEQFFGPGTRLTVL.

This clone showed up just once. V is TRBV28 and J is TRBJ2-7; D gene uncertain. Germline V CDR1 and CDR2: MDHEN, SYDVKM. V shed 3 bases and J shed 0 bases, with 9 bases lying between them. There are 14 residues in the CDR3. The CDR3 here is CASSFGRSSYEQYF. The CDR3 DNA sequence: TGTGCCAGCAGTTTTGGGCGTAGCTCCTACGAGCAGTACTTC. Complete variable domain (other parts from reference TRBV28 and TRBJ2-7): DVKVTQSSRYLVKRTGEKVFLECVQDMDHENMFWYRQDPGLGLRLIYFSYDVKMKEKGDIPEGYSVSREKKERFSLILESASTNQTSMYLCASSFGRSSYEQYFGPGTRLTVT.

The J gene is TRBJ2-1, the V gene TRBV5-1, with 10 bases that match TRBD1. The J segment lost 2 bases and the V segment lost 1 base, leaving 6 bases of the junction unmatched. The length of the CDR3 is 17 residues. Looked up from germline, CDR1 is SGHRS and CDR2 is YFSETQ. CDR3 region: CASSLSPDRGPYNEQFF. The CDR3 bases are TGCGCCAGCAGCTTGTCCCCTGACAGGGGGCCCTACAATGAGCAGTTCTTC.

In nucleotides, the CDR3 is TGTGCCAGCAGTGTTGAGAAGGTCTTCGAGCAGTACTTC. Amino acid sequence: CASSVEKVFEQYF. The rearrangement uses TRBV2 and TRBJ2-7, with D uncertain. V was trimmed by 4 bases and J by 6 bases, leaving 13 bases between them. CDR3 length: 13 amino acids. The germline V gene encodes CDR1 SNHLY and CDR2 FYNNEI.

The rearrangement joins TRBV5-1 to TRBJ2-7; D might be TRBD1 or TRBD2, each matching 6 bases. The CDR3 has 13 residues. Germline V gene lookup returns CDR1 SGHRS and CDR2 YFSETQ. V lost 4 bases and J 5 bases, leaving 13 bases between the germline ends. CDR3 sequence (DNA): TGCGCCAGCAGCCAGAGGGGGGATCACGAGCAGTACTTC. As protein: CASSQRGDHEQYF.

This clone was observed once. The CDR3 loop is CASSRDRGHANYGYTF. The CDR3 nucleotides read TGTGCCAGCAGTCGGGACAGGGGGCATGCTAACTATGGCTACACCTTC. J is TRBJ1-2 and V is TRBV27; 12 bases line up with TRBD1. V shed 5 bases and J 0 bases; nucleotides not matched to a gene: 4. The CDR3 is 16 residues long. Germline V gene data show CDR1 as MNHEY and CDR2 as SMNVEV (reference sequence).

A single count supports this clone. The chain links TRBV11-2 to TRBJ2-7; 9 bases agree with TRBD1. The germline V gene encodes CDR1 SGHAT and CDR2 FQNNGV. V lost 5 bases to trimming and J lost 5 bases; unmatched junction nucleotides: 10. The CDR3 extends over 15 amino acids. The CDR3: CASSTAGDRVHEQYF. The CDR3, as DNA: TGTGCCAGCAGCACGGCAGGGGACAGGGTTCACGAGCAGTACTTC.

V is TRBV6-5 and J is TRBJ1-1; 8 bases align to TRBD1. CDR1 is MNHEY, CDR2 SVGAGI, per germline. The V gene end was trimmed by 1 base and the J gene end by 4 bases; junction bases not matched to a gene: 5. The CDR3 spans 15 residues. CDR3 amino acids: CASSYWGQDSTEAFF. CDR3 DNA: TGTGCCAGCAGTTACTGGGGACAGGATAGCACTGAAGCTTTCTTT.

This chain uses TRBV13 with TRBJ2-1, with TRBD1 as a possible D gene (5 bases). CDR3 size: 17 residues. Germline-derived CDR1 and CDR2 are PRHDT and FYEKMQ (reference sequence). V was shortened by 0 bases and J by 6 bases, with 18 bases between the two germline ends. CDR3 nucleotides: TGTGCCAGCAGCTTAGGCTTCGGGCTCAGGGCGGCCAATGAGCAGTTCTTC. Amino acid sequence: CASSLGFGLRAANEQFF. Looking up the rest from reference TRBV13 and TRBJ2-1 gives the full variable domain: AAGVIQSPRHLIKEKRETATLKCYPIPRHDTVYWYQQGPGQDPQFLISFYEKMQSDKGSIPDRFSAQQFSDYHSELNMSSLELGDSALYFCASSLGFGLRAANEQFFGPGTRLTVL.

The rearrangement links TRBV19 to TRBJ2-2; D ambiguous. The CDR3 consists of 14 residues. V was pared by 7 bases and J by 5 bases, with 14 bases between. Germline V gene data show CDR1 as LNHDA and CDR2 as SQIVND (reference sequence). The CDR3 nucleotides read TGTGCCAGTACCACTACGGGTGTAACCGGGGAGCTGTTTTTT. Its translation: CASTTTGVTGELFF.

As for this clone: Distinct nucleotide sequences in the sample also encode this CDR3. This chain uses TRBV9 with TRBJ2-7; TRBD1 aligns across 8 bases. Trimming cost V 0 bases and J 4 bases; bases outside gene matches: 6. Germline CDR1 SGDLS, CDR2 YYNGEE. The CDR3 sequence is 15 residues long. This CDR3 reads CASSVAPDRGYEQYF. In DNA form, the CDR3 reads TGTGCCAGCAGCGTAGCTCCCGACAGGGGATACGAGCAGTACTTC.

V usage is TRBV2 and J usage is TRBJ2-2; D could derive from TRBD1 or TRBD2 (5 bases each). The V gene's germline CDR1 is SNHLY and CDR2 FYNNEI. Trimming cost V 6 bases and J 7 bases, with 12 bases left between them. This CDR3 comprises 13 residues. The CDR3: CASSGALGGELFF. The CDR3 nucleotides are TGTGCCAGCAGCGGGGCCCTCGGCGGGGAGCTGTTTTTT.

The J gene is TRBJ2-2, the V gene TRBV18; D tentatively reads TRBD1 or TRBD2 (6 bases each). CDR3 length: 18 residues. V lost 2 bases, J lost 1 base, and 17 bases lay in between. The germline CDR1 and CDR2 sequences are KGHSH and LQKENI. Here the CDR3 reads CASSPKGGLIKNTGELFF. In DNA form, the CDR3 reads TGTGCCAGCTCACCAAAGGGGGGACTTATAAAGAACACCGGGGAGCTGTTTTTT.

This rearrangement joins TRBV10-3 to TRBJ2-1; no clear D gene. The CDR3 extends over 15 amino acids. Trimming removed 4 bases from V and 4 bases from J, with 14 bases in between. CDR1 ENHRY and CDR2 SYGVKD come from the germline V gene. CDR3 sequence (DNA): TGTGCCATCAGTGCTGATGTGACACTTTACAATGAGCAGTTCTTC. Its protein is CAISADVTLYNEQFF.

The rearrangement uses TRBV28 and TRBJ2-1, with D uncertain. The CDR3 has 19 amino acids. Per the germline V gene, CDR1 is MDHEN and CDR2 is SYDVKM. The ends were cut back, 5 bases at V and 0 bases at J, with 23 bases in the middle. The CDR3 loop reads CASSLRLDDLPTSYNEQFF. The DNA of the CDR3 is TGTGCCAGCAGTCTCCGATTGGACGATCTACCTACCTCCTACAATGAGCAGTTCTTC.

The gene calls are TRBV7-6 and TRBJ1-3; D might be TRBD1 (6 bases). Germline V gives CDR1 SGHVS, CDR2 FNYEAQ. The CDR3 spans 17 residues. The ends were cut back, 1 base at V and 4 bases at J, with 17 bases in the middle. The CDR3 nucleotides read TGTGCCAGCAGCTTAGTCACAGGAACAGGGAGAGGAAACACCATATATTTT. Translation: CASSLVTGTGRGNTIYF.

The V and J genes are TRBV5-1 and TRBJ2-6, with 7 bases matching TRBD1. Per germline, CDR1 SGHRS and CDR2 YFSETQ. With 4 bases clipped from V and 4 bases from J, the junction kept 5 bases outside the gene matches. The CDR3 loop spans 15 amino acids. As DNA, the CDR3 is TGCGCCAGCAGCCCCGACAGGGTCGGGGCCAACGTCCTGACTTTC. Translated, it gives CASSPDRVGANVLTF.

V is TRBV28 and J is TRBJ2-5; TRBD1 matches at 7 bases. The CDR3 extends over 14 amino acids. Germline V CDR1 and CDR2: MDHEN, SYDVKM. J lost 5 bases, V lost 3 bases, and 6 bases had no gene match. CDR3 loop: CASSFRGLGETQYF. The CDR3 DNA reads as TGTGCCAGCAGTTTTAGGGGGCTAGGGGAGACCCAGTACTTC. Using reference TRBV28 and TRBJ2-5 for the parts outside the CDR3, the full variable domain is DVKVTQSSRYLVKRTGEKVFLECVQDMDHENMFWYRQDPGLGLRLIYFSYDVKMKEKGDIPEGYSVSREKKERFSLILESASTNQTSMYLCASSFRGLGETQYFGPGTRLLVL.

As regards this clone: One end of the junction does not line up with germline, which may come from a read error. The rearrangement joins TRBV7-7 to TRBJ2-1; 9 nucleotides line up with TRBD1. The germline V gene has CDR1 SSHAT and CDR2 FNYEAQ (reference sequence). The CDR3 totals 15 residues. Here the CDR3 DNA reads TGTGCTAGCAGCTCCTCCGGGACAGGGATGGATGAGCAGTTCTTC. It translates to CASSSSGTGMDEQFF.

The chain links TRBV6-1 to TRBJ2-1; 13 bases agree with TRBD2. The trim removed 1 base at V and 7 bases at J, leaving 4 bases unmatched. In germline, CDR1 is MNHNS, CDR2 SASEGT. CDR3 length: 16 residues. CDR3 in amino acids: CASSEGLAGGLNEQFF. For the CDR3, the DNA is TGTGCCAGCAGTGAAGGACTAGCGGGAGGTTTAAATGAGCAGTTCTTC.

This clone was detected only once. The CDR3 coding sequence is TGTGCCAGCAGCTTTAGGGATCTAGCGGGAGTTGTTGAGCAGTTCTTC. This gives the protein CASSFRDLAGVVEQFF. The chain combines TRBV11-1 with TRBJ2-1; 10 positions agree with TRBD2. The CDR3 contains 16 residues. The J segment lost 9 bases and the V segment lost 3 bases, leaving 11 bases of the junction unmatched. Germline CDR1 and CDR2: SGHAT and FQDESV (reference sequence).

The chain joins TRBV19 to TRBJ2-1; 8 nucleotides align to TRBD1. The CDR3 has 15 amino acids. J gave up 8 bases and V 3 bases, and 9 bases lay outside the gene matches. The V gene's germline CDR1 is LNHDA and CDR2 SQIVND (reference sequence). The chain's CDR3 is CASSIRQGWQDEQFF. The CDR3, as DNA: TGTGCCAGTAGTATCCGACAGGGGTGGCAGGATGAGCAGTTCTTC.

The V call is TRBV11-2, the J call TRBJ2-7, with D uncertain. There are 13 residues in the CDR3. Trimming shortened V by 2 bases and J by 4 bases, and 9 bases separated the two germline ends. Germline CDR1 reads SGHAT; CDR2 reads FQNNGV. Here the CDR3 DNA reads TGTGCCAGCAGCTTAAATTTTGTATACGAGCAGTACTTC. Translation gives CASSLNFVYEQYF.